Included here is one T cell receptor (beta chain) sequence, with context. Its antigen is not identified. Between the trimmed V and J ends, which lost 3 bases and 7 bases, there was a span of 19 bases. Germline V lookup: CDR1 SGDLS, CDR2 YYNGEE. The CDR3 extends over 16 amino acids. This sample stems from a study of a mutant IDH1 vaccine in newly diagnosed glioma. About the study: Treated patients had a mean age of approximately 40 years and an approximately 62% male, around 38% female split. Patients' prior therapy spanned radiotherapy, temozolomide, or both; most underwent both.

Time point reported: week 5, during vaccination. Doses of 300 ug of mutant IDH1 20-mer peptide were given with topical imiquimod. In every donor, the tumor was a new WHO grade 3 or 4 IDH1-mutant, ATRX-lost astrocytoma. Notes on the study in general: Changes in the top peripheral T cell clonotypes seemingly had no bearing on pseudoprogression.

This table comes from immunoSEQ multiplex PCR, and its TCRdb copy is limited to in-frame clones, with some not included. The sample has tens of thousands of clones; less than 85% are singletons. V is TRBV9 and J is TRBJ2-2; D might be TRBD2 (7 bases). This TCR was recovered from a woman aged 18-29 years with glioma. Some clones in this sample may be carry-over from other donors' samples. This sample comprised PBMCs, obtained from a glioma patient whose treatment included an IDH1 peptide vaccine. The CDR3 DNA reads as TGTGCCAGCAGCGGGCGAGGAGGGGGGGCCCTCGGGGAGCTGTTTTTT. Translating it yields CASSGRGGGALGELFF.